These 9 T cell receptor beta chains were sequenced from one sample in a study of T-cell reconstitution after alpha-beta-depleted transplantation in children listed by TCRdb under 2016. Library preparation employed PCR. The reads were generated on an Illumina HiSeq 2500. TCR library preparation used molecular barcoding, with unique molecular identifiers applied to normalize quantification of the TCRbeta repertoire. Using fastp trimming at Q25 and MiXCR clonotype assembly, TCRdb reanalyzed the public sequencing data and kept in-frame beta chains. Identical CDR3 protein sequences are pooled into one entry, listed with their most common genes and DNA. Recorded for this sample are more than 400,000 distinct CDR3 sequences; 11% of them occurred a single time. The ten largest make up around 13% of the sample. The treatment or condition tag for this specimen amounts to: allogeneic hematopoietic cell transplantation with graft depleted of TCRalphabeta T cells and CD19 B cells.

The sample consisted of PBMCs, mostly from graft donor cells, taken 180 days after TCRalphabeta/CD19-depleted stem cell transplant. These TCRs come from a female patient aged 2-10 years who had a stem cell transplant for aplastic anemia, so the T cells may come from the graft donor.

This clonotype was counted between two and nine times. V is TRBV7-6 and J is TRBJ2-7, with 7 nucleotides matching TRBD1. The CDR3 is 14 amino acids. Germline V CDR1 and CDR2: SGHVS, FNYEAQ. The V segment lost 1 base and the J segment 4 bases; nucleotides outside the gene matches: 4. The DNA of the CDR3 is TGTGCCAGCAGCTTAGAAGGGGGCTGGTACGAGCAGTACTTC. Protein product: CASSLEGGWYEQYF. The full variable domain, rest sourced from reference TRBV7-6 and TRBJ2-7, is GAGVSQSPRYKVTKRGQDVALRCDPISGHVSLYWYRQALGQGPEFLTYFNYEAQQDKSGLPNDRFSAERPEGSISTLTIQRTEQRDSAMYRCASSLEGGWYEQYFGPGTRLTVT.

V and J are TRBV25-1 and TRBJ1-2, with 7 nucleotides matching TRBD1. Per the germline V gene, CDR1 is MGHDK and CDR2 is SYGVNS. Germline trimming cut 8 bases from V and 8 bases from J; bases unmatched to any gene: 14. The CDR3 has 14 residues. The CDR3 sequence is CASHPGGGIRGYTF. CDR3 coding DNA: TGTGCCAGCCACCCCGGAGGGGGCATAAGAGGCTACACCTTC.

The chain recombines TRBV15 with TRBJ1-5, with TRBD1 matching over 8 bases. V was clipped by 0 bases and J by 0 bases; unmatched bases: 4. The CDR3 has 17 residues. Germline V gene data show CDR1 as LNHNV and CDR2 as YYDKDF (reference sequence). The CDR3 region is CATSRDGGTGSNQPQHF. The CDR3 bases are TGTGCCACCAGCAGAGATGGGGGGACAGGTAGCAATCAGCCCCAGCATTTT. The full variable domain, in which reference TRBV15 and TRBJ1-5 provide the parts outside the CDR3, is DAMVIQNPRYQVTQFGKPVTLSCSQTLNHNVMYWYQQKSSQAPKLLFHYYDKDFNNEADTPDNFQSRRPNTSFCFLDIRSPGLGDTAMYLCATSRDGGTGSNQPQHFGDGTRLSIL.

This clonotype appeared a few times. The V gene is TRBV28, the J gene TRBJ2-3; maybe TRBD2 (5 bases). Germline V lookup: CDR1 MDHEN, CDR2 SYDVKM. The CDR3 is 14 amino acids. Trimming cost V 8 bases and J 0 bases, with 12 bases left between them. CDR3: CASVLAGSTDTQYF. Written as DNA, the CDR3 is TGTGCCAGCGTCCTAGCTGGAAGCACAGATACGCAGTATTTT.

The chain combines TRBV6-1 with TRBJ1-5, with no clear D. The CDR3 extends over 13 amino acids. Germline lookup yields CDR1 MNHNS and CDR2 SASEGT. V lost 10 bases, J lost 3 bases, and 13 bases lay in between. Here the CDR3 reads CATWVSNNQPQHF. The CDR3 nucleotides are TGTGCCACTTGGGTTAGCAACAATCAGCCCCAGCATTTT.

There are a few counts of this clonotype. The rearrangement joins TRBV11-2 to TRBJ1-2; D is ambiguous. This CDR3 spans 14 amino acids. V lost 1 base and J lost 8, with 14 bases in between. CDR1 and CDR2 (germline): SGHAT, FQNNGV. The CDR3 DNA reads TGTGCCAGCAGCTTAGTGGCGTACAATAGGGGCTACACCTTC. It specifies CASSLVAYNRGYTF.

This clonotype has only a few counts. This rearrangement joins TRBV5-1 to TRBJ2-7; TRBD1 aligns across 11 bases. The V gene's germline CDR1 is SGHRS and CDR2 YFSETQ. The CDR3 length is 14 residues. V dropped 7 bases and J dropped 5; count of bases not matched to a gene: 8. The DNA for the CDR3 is TGCGCCAGCCGGAGGGGACAGGGGGACAACGAGCAGTACTTC. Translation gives CASRRGQGDNEQYF.

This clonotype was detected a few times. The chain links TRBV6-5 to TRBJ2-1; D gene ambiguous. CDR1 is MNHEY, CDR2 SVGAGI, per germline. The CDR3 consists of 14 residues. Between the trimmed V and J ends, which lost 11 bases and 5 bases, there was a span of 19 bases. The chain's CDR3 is CAGRGPHPNNEQFF. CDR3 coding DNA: TGTGCCGGTCGTGGTCCTCATCCTAACAATGAGCAGTTCTTC.

CDR3 coding DNA: TGTGCCAGCAGTCTCCCTCCGCAGAACACTGAAGCTTTCTTT. Its translation is CASSLPPQNTEAFF. The V gene is TRBV28, the J gene TRBJ1-1; no reliable D call. This CDR3 has 14 residues. V was clipped by 5 bases and J by 1 base, with 11 bases between them. Germline V lookup: CDR1 MDHEN, CDR2 SYDVKM.